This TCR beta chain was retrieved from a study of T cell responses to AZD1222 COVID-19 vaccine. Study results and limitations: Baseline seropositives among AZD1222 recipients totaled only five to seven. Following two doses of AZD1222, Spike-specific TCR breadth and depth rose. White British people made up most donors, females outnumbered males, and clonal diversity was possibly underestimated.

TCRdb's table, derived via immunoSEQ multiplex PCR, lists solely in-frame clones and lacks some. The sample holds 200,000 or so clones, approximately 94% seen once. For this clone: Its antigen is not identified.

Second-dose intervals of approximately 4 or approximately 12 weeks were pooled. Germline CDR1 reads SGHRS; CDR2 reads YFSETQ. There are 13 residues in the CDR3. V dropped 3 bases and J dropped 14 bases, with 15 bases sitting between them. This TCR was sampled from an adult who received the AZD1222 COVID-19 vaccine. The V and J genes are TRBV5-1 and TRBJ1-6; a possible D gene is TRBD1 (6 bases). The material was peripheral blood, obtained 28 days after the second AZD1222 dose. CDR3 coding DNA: TGCGCCAGCAGCTGGGGGGCCGGCGGGGCCCTCCACTTT. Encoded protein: CASSWGAGGALHF.